This TCR beta chain originates from a study of cytomegalovirus exposure and HLA in healthy donors. General observations from the study: Donors belonging to an Asian-associated ancestry cluster reportedly showed fewer N-insertions in productive TCRs than the 666-donor mean, according to what a later analysis found. In a later analysis, V- and J-gene trimming of beta chains associated with a DCLRE1C missense variant, replicated independently.

The germline gives CDR1 MGHDK, CDR2 SYGVNS. CDR3 length equals 14 residues. Likely unrecorded immune exposures existed in these nominally healthy donors. Concerning this clone: No antigen is known for it. A read error may account for a junction end that differs from germline.

The PCR made use of 60 Vbeta and 13 Jbeta primers. Clones were sequenced by immunoSEQ multiplex PCR, and TCRdb holds only the in-frame ones, with some missing. In the table there are 220,000 or so clones, more than 65% of which are singletons. The source is a man aged 45-65 years in good health and CMV-seronegative. The sample comprised PBMCs. The chain recombines TRBV25-1 with TRBJ2-7, with D possibly matching TRBD1 (6 bases). CDR3 sequence: CASSEHRASYGQYF. The CDR3 DNA reads as TGTGCCAGCAGTGAACACAGGGCGTCCTACGGGCAGTACTTC.